These 19 T cell receptor beta chains originate from one sample sequenced in a study of cytomegalovirus exposure and HLA in healthy donors. Both 60 Vbeta primers and 13 Jbeta primers went into the PCR. The data were produced by immunoSEQ multiplex PCR, yet TCRdb's version contains in-frame clones alone and is incomplete. The sample lists 130,000 to 150,000 clones; around 80% were seen once. Sample: PBMCs. The receptor set was obtained from a woman aged 45-59 years in good health and CMV-seropositive.

The DNA for the CDR3 is TGTGCCAGCAGCTCGAAACCGGGACAGTCCTACGAGCAGTACTTC. Amino acids: CASSSKPGQSYEQYF. The chain joins TRBV27 to TRBJ2-7; 7 nucleotides line up with TRBD1. V was pared by 6 bases and J by 1 base, with 9 bases of the junction left unmatched. Germline V lookup: CDR1 MNHEY, CDR2 SMNVEV (reference sequence). The CDR3 is made up of 15 amino acids.

This clone has just one count. The chain combines TRBV5-5 with TRBJ2-3, with 9 bases fitting TRBD1. The CDR3 extends over 14 amino acids. V was clipped by 2 bases and J by 4 bases; unmatched bases: 2. The germline CDR1 and CDR2 sequences are SGHKS and YYEKEE (reference sequence). CDR3 nucleotide sequence: TGTGCCAGCAGCTTACAGGGGGCGGCAGATACGCAGTATTTT. It encodes CASSLQGAADTQYF.

The rearrangement uses TRBV7-9 and TRBJ2-7; tentatively, D is TRBD2 (6 bases). The CDR3 covers 16 residues. Trimming stripped 4 bases from V and 1 base from J, with 17 bases between. Germline V gene lookup returns CDR1 SEHNR and CDR2 FQNEAQ (reference sequence). CDR3 sequence reads: CASSSPGDGISYEQYF. CDR3 DNA: TGTGCCAGCAGCTCCCCGGGAGACGGGATATCCTACGAGCAGTACTTC.

In this sample, this clone turned up a few times. The chain recombines TRBV7-3 with TRBJ2-7; possibly TRBD1 for D (5 bases). The germline gives CDR1 SGHTA, CDR2 FQGTGA. The CDR3 is made up of 13 amino acids. Trimming took 3 bases from V and 4 from J, leaving 10 bases between them. The CDR3 is CASSLGLEYEQYF. CDR3 DNA: TGTGCCAGCAGCTTGGGGCTAGAGTACGAGCAGTACTTC.

V and J are TRBV4-1 and TRBJ1-2, with TRBD1 matching 7 bases. Per the germline V gene, CDR1 is MGHRA and CDR2 is YSYEKL. The CDR3 totals 16 residues. V shed 4 bases and J 6 bases; nucleotides not matched to a gene: 14. The CDR3 protein is CASSPQGAGGRNGYTF. In DNA form, the CDR3 reads TGCGCCAGCAGCCCCCAGGGCGCAGGGGGACGTAATGGCTACACCTTC.

The V call is TRBV28, the J call TRBJ1-2; D perhaps matches TRBD1 (5 bases). This CDR3 region has 13 residues. V shed 3 bases and J shed 4 bases, with 9 bases lying between them. CDR1 and CDR2 from the germline V gene are MDHEN and SYDVKM. CDR3 amino acids: CASSFRGSYGYTF. The CDR3 DNA is TGTGCCAGCAGTTTTAGGGGCTCCTATGGCTACACCTTC.

This clone was seen only a few times. This chain uses TRBV5-5 with TRBJ1-4; D not certain. Trimming took off 3 bases at V and 8 bases at J, with 20 bases between the two ends. The germline V gene encodes CDR1 SGHKS and CDR2 YYEKEE (reference sequence). This CDR3 is built from 16 residues. CDR3 in amino acids: CASSSETRRGGEKLFF. DNA of the CDR3: TGTGCCAGCAGCTCGGAAACCCGACGGGGAGGGGAAAAACTGTTTTTT.

This clone was counted between two and nine times. The same CDR3 can be traced to other DNA sequences in this sample. V is TRBV29-1 and J is TRBJ1-5; possible D gene TRBD1, 6 bases. The CDR3 has 13 residues. Trimming stripped 6 bases from V and 3 bases from J, with 12 bases between. CDR1 and CDR2 from the germline V gene are SQVTM and ANQGSEA. CDR3 in amino acids: CSVRDNYNQPQHF. The CDR3 bases are TGCAGCGTGAGGGACAACTACAATCAGCCCCAGCATTTT.

The chain joins TRBV4-1 to TRBJ2-1; 9 bases map to TRBD1. In germline, CDR1 is MGHRA, CDR2 YSYEKL. Losses at the gene ends were 5 bases for V and 15 bases for J; bases not matched to a gene: 11. The length of the CDR3 is 13 residues. CDR3 protein: CASSYRPGQGMFF. The CDR3 DNA follows: TGCGCCAGCAGCTACCGACCGGGACAGGGTATGTTCTTC.

This chain uses TRBV5-6 with TRBJ2-5; TRBD2 agrees at 15 bases. Germline V lookup: CDR1 SGHDT, CDR2 YYEEEE. Trimming took 4 bases from V and 5 from J; bases not matched to a gene: 6. CDR3 length: 16 residues. The CDR3 protein is CASSMGLAGGGETQYF. CDR3 bases: TGTGCCAGCAGCATGGGACTAGCGGGGGGCGGGGAGACCCAGTACTTC.

Only a few counts were recorded for this clone. An end of the junction does not agree with germline; a read error may underlie this. This chain uses TRBV7-9 with TRBJ2-7; maybe TRBD1 (7 bases). The length of the CDR3 is 16 residues. CDR1 is SEHNR and CDR2 is FQNEAQ in the germline V gene (reference sequence). This CDR3 is CSSSLSEGSGGYEQYF. Here the CDR3 DNA reads TGTTCCAGCAGCTTATCAGAAGGTTCAGGGGGGTACGAGCAGTACTTC.

The chain has TRBV7-2 and TRBJ2-3; D might be TRBD1 (5 bases). The CDR3 is made up of 15 amino acids. V dropped 1 base and J dropped 3 bases, with 11 bases sitting between them. CDR1 is SGHTA, CDR2 FQGNSA, per germline. The CDR3 DNA is TGTGCCAGCAGCTTAGGTTTGACAGAAACAGATACGCAGTATTTT. This translates into CASSLGLTETDTQYF.

The V gene is TRBV6-1, the J gene TRBJ2-1, with 12 bases identical to TRBD2. J gave up 9 bases and V 4 bases, and 1 base lay outside the gene matches. Germline loops: CDR1 MNHNS, CDR2 SASEGT. CDR3 length: 13 residues. CDR3 sequence: CASSGGLAGEQFF. The CDR3 region has the DNA TGTGCCAGCAGTGGGGGACTAGCGGGTGAGCAGTTCTTC.

This chain joins TRBV5-1 and TRBJ2-5, with 8 positions matching TRBD1. Germline V CDR1 and CDR2: SGHRS, YFSETQ. The trim removed 0 bases at V and 5 bases at J, leaving 9 bases unmatched. The CDR3 totals 16 residues. The CDR3 DNA reads as TGCGCCAGCAGCTTGGTGTCAGGGGGCGTAGGGGAGACCCAGTACTTC. Translation gives CASSLVSGGVGETQYF.

This chain links TRBV7-2 with TRBJ1-2; perhaps TRBD1 as D (5 bases). The CDR3 sequence is 15 residues long. The germline V and J ends were trimmed by 1 base and 1 base, with 10 bases remaining between them. Germline assignment: CDR1 SGHTA and CDR2 FQGNSA. Here the CDR3 reads CASSLEAGINYGYTF. For the CDR3, the DNA is TGTGCCAGCAGCTTAGAGGCAGGGATTAACTATGGCTACACCTTC.

The chain is built from TRBV28 and TRBJ2-1; 7 bases are shared with TRBD2. The germline V gene encodes CDR1 MDHEN and CDR2 SYDVKM. CDR3 length: 15 amino acids. Trimming at V came to 8 bases and at J to 3 bases, leaving 10 bases not matched to a gene. CDR3 residues: CASLMSGGNYNEQFF. CDR3 DNA sequence: TGTGCCAGCCTAATGTCCGGGGGGAACTACAATGAGCAGTTCTTC.

Only one count was recorded for this clone. The V call is TRBV6-5, the J call TRBJ2-1, with 10 positions matching TRBD1. The CDR3 spans 14 residues. The germline gives CDR1 MNHEY, CDR2 SVGAGI. V was pared by 6 bases and J by 5 bases, with 4 bases of the junction left unmatched. CDR3 in DNA: TGTGCCAGCAGCTCGGACAGGGGGGACAATGAGCAGTTCTTC. Its protein is CASSSDRGDNEQFF.

This clone was detected only once. DNA of the CDR3: TGTGCCAGCAGCCTGGACAGGGCGAGCTCTGGAAACACCATATATTTT. Its protein is CASSLDRASSGNTIYF. The J gene is TRBJ1-3, the V gene TRBV7-9, with 8 bases identical to TRBD1. The germline V gene encodes CDR1 SEHNR and CDR2 FQNEAQ (reference sequence). The CDR3 runs to 16 residues. V dropped 5 bases and J dropped 0; count of bases not matched to a gene: 6.

V and J are TRBV6-4 and TRBJ2-1; TRBD2 matches 9 bases. This CDR3 is built from 15 residues. Germline V gives CDR1 MRHNA, CDR2 SNTAGT. With 5 bases clipped from V and 4 bases from J, the junction kept 6 bases outside the gene matches. This CDR3 is CASSPETSGYNEQFF. In DNA, the CDR3 is TGTGCCAGCAGTCCCGAGACTAGCGGATACAATGAGCAGTTCTTC.